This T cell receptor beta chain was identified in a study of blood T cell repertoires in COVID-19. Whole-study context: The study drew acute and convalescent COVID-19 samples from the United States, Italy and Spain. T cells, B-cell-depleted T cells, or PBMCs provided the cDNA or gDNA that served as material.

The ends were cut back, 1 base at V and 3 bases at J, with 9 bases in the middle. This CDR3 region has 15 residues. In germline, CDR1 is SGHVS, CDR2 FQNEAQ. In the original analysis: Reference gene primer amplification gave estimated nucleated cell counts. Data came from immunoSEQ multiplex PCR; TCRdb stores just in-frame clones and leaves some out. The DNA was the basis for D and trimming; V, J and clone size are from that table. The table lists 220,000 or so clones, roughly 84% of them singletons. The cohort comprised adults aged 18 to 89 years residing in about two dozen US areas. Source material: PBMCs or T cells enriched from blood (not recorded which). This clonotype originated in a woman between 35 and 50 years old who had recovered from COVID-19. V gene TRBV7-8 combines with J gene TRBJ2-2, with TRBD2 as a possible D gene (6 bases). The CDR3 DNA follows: TGTGCCAGCAGCTTAGTGGGCGGGGACACCGGGGAGCTGTTTTTT. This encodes CASSLVGGDTGELFF. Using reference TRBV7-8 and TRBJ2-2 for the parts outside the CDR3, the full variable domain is GAGVSQSPRYKVAKRGQDVALRCDPISGHVSLFWYQQALGQGPEFLTYFQNEAQLDKSGLPSDRFFAERPEGSVSTLKIQRTQQEDSAVYLCASSLVGGDTGELFFGEGSRLTVL.